These T cell receptor beta chains were read from a single sample in a study of post-analysis software for immune sequencing data. TCRdb processed the PCR reads anew with MiXCR; each CDR3 protein has one entry. The sample consists of approximately 730,000 distinct CDR3 sequences, about 45% of them appearing once. Sequencing was done on a sample of blood. Every receptor here comes from a girl aged 5 to 17 with multiple sclerosis. Each CDR3 is given without its conserved first and last residue. Each record gives: clone size, V gene, CDR3 protein. Only part of the rows carry a size: once, few, many, or a class if the clone is expanded.

-	TRBV20-1	SARGPTSSDTQY
few	TRBV10-3	AISPQDRGHQETQY
-	TRBV29-1	SVDLEGYT
-	TRBV12-3/TRBV12-4	ASSFEAAVGDTQY
-	TRBV20-1	SLAGNYEQY
-	TRBV5-1	ASSLLDSQETQY
few	TRBV20-1	SAKRTSGVYNEQF
-	TRBV6-6	ASSYYRQAMNTEAF
-	TRBV5-1	ASTSPGTSAYNEQY
few	TRBV4-3	ASSQETGKYEQY
few	TRBV13	ASSSGGLAGEETQY
-	TRBV20-1	SAGPGRDNEQF
many	TRBV7-6	ASSLGTSGRRMDTQY
-	TRBV6-2/TRBV6-3	AISDSLRAQY
few	TRBV29-1	SASSGPSTDTQY
-	TRBV7-9	ASSLESSYNSPLH
-	TRBV20-1	SAGQGKSTDTQY
-	TRBV15	ATSPTSGRAHSYNEQF
few	TRBV12-3/TRBV12-4	ASSLARAKRETQY
few	TRBV2	AQRVVNTEAF
-	TRBV7-9	ASTRTGGSSYEQY
-	TRBV7-9	ASSSLSEQY
once	TRBV11-3	ASSSRQAGDVYEQY
-	TRBV5-1	ASSWARNSYNEQF
-	TRBV11-3	ASSLSGVGSHQETQY
few	TRBV25-1	ASSGAAGGPYNEQF
few	TRBV15	ATRGDSGLYGYT
few	TRBV28	ASSSVGRKPYNEQF
-	TRBV29-1	SVEEVNSYEQY
-	TRBV7-2	ASSLDPQDIQY
-	TRBV9	ASSVDHVGGSNGYT
few	TRBV20-1	SAPVGASPYEQY
-	TRBV7-6	ASSLGDDTYEQY
-	TRBV12-3/TRBV12-4	ASSLKTGTEYSNQPQH
-	TRBV5-1	ASSWREQETQY
-	TRBV6-5	ASSYSPSGRENEQF
-	TRBV6-1	ASSTGTVLYYGYT
-	TRBV20-1	SAPDAGALDTQY
-	TRBV20-1	SARDLLAGYTDAQY
-	TRBV12-3/TRBV12-4	ASSQQGNGYT
-	TRBV12-3/TRBV12-4	ASSPRVRGETQY
-	TRBV20-1	SAHVPDSNQPQH
-	TRBV4-3	ASSQALAGTTGELF
few	TRBV10-3	AITPRPSGKNEQF
-	TRBV7-3	ASSLTGSTGVESNYGYT
-	TRBV6-2/TRBV6-3	ASGIGQSYEQY
-	TRBV6-1	ASLGWYTEAF
-	TRBV12-3/TRBV12-4	ASSFWPRAPNEQF
-	TRBV12-3/TRBV12-4	ASSLHSNQPQH
-	TRBV11-3	ASSLGLWGLAEETQY
-	TRBV9	ASSVEGGSRDEQY